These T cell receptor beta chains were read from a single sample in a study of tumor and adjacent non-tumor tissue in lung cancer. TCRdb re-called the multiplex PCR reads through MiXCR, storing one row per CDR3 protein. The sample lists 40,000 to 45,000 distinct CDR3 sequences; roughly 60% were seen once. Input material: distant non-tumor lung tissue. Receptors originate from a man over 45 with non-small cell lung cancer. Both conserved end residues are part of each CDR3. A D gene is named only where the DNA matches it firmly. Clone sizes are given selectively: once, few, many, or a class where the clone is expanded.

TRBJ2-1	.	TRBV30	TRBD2	CVWTKGGWTSGRAYNGQFF	TGTGTCTGGACCAAGGGGGGGTGGACTAGCGGGAGGGCTTACAATGGGCAGTTCTTC
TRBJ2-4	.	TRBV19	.	CASTTVNAKNIQYF	TGTGCCAGTACTACAGTGAACGCCAAAAACATTCAGTACTTC
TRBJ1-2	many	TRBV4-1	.	CASSVQGGDYGYTF	TGCGCCAGCAGCGTCCAGGGTGGGGACTATGGCTACACCTTC
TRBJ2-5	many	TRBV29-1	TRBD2	CSVGLTSGRGETQYF	TGCAGCGTCGGGCTGACTAGCGGGAGAGGGGAGACCCAGTACTTC
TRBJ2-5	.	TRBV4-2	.	CASNQGGSSFRHEKTQYF	TGTGCCAGCAACCAAGGTGGGTCTAGTTTCCGGCACGAAAAGACCCAGTACTTC
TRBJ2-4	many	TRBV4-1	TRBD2	CASSRQREGVGNIQYF	TGCGCCAGCAGCCGTCAGCGGGAGGGTGTGGGAAACATTCAGTACTTC
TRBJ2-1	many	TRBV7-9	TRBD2	CASAKGLAGVAYNEQFF	TGTGCCAGCGCCAAGGGTCTAGCGGGAGTCGCCTACAATGAGCAGTTCTTC
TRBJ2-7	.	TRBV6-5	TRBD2	CASSPGTIVTGEQYF	TGTGCCAGTAGTCCTGGGACTATAGTAACGGGAGAGCAGTACTTC
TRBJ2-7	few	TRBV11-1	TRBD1	CGSSLSSGQGKLEQYF	TGTGGCAGCAGCTTAAGCTCGGGACAGGGGAAGCTCGAGCAGTACTTC
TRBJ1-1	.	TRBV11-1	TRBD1	CASSLETGDEVFF	TGTGCCAGCAGCCTCGAGACAGGGGATGAAGTTTTCTTT
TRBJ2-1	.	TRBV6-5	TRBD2	CASSYSILAGGRGSEHFF	TGTGCCAGCAGTTACTCGATCCTAGCGGGGGGGCGTGGCAGTGAGCATTTCTTC
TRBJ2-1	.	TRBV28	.	CVGSLYGTDNNEQFF	TGTGTCGGCAGTTTGTACGGGACTGATAACAATGAGCAGTTCTTC
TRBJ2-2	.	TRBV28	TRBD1	CTSSTGTGTGELFF	TGTACCAGCAGTACCGGGACAGGTACCGGGGAGCTGTTTTTT
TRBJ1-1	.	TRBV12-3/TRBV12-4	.	CVSSKAGNTEAFF	TGTGTCAGCAGTAAGGCAGGGAACACTGAAGCTTTCTTT
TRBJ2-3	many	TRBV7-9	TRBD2	CASSHSGRATDTQYF	TGTGCCAGCAGCCACAGCGGGAGGGCAACAGATACGCAGTATTTT
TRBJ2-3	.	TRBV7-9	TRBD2	CTSSVTSGSTDTQYF	TGTACCAGCAGCGTCACTAGCGGGAGCACAGATACGCAGTATTTT
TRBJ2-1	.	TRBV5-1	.	CASRVGTAYNEQFF	TGCGCCAGCAGGGTTGGGACTGCCTACAATGAGCAGTTCTTC
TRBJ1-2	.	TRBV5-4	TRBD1	CSSTHGTETYDYTF	TGTTCCAGCACCCACGGGACAGAGACCTATGACTACACCTTC
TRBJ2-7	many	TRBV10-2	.	CASSDGQGFDEQYF	TGCGCCAGCAGTGACGGGCAGGGGTTCGACGAGCAGTACTTC
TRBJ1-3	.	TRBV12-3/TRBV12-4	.	CASSLSDWVAGNTLYF	TGTGCCAGCAGTTTATCGGACTGGGTGGCTGGAAATACCTTATATTTT
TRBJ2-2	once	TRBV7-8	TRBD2	CASSFRREGGTRERFF	TGTGCCAGCAGCTTTAGGCGGGAGGGTGGCACCCGGGAGCGGTTTTTT
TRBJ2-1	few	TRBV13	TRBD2	CASSLGGTSGGNPTGEQFF	TGTGCCAGCAGCTTAGGTGGGACTAGCGGGGGGAACCCTACGGGTGAGCAGTTCTTC
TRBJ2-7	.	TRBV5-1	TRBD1	CVSSPGQTSSYEQYF	TGCGTCAGCAGCCCGGGACAGACAAGCTCCTACGAGCAGTACTTC
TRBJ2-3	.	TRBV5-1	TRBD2	CASSTSGRGTDTQYF	TGCGCCAGCAGCACTAGCGGGAGAGGCACAGATACGCAGTATTTT
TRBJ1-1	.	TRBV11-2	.	CASNLRQVNTEAFF	TGTGCTAGCAACTTACGACAGGTGAATACTGAAGCTTTCTTT
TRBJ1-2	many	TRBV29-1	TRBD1	CSVGDRGLDYGYTF	TGCAGCGTTGGGGACAGGGGGCTTGACTATGGCTACACCTTC
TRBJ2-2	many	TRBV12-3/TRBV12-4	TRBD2	CASKRGLNTGELFF	TGTGCCAGCAAGCGGGGTCTGAACACCGGGGAGCTGTTTTTT
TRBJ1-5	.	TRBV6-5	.	CANCYSTESDQPQHF	TGTGCCAACTGTTACTCGACGGAGTCAGATCAGCCCCAGCATTTT
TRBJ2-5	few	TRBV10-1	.	CASSDSPVETRYF	TGCGCCAGCAGTGACTCCCCGGTGGAGACCCGGTACTTC